This TCR beta chain was obtained from a study of blood T cell repertoires in COVID-19. There are 12 residues in the CDR3. Germline loops: CDR1 MNHEY, CDR2 SVGAGI. Trimming pared 6 bases from V and 2 bases from J, leaving 7 bases between. Here immunoSEQ multiplex PCR was the method, and the copy in TCRdb shows in-frame clones only, minus some. Altogether roughly 220,000 clones are present, around 83% being singletons, with the ten largest covering about 1.5%. The sequence was collected from a woman aged 40-49 years who had recovered from COVID-19. Sequenced sample: peripheral blood. V is TRBV6-5 and J is TRBJ2-5; D remains unclear. The CDR3 DNA is TGTGCCAGCAGCCCCACTCAAGAGACCCAGTACTTC. Its translation is CASSPTQETQYF.